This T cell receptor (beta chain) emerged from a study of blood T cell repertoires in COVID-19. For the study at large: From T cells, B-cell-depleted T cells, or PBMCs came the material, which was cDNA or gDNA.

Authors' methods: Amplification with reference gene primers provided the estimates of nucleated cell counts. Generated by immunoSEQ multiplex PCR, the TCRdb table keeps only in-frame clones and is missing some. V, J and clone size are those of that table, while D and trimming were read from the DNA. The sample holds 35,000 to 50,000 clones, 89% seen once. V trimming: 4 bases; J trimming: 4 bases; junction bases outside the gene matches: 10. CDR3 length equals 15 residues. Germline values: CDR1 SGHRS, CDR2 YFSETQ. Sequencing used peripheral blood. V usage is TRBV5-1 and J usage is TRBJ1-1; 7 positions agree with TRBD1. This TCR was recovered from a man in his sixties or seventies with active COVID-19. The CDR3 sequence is CASSPSTGRGTEAFF. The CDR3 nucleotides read TGCGCCAGCAGCCCATCGACAGGGCGGGGCACTGAAGCTTTCTTT.